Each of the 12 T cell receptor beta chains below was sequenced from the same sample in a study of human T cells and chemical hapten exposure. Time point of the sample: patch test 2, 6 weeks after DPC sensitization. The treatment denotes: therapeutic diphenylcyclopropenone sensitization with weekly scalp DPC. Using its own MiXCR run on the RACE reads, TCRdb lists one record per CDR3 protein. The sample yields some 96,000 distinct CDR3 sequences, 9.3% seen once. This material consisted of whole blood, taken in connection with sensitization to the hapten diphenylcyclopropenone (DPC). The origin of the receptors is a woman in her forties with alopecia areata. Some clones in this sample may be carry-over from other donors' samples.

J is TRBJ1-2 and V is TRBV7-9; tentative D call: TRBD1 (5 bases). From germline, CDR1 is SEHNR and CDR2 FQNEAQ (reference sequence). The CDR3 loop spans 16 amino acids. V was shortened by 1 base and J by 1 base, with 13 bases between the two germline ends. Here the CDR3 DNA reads TGTGCCAGCAGCTTAGGAGGACATCTATTTAACTATGGCTACACCTTC. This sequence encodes CASSLGGHLFNYGYTF.

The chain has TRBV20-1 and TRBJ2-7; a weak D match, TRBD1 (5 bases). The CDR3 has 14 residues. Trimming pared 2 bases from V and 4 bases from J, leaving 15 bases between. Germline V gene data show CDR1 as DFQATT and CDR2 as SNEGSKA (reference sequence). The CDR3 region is CSARSQGASYEQYF. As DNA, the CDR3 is TGCAGTGCTAGATCCCAGGGCGCCTCATACGAGCAGTACTTC.

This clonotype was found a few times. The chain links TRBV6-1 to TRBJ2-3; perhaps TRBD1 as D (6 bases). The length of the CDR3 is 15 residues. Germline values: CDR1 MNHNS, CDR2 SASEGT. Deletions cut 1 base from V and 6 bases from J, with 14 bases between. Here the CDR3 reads CASSEERTGRDTQYF. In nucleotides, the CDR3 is TGTGCCAGCAGTGAAGAGAGAACAGGGCGGGATACGCAGTATTTT.

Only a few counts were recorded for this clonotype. The CDR3 coding sequence is TGCAGTGCTAGGAGGGACGGACCGCACGGGGAGCTGTTTTTT. It is translated as CSARRDGPHGELFF. This rearrangement joins TRBV20-1 to TRBJ2-2; tentatively, D is TRBD1 or TRBD2 (5 bases each). Deletions cut 3 bases from V and 7 bases from J, with 15 bases between. This CDR3 has 14 residues. Germline assignment: CDR1 DFQATT and CDR2 SNEGSKA (reference sequence).

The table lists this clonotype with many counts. CDR3 nucleotides: TGCAGTGCGAGACACCTCAGGAGCTCCTACGAGCAGTACTTC. As protein: CSARHLRSSYEQYF. V gene TRBV20-1 combines with J gene TRBJ2-7; no clear D. The CDR3 length is 14 residues. Deletions cut 6 bases from V and 0 bases from J, with 15 bases between. The germline gives CDR1 DFQATT, CDR2 SNEGSKA (reference sequence).

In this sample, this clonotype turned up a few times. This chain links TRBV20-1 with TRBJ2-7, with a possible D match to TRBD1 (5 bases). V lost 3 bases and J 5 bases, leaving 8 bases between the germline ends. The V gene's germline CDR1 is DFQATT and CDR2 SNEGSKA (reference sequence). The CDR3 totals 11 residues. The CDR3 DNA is TGCAGTGCTAGGGGCAGGGACGAGCAGTACTTC. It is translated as CSARGRDEQYF.

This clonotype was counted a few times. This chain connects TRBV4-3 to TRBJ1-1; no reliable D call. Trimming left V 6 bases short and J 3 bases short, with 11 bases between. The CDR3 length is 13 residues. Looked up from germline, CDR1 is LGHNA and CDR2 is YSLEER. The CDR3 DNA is TGCGCCAGCAGGTTCAATATTTACACTGAAGCTTTCTTT. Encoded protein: CASRFNIYTEAFF.

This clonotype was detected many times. CDR3 in amino acids: CASSLAQGNNYGYTF. The CDR3 nucleotides read TGTGCCAGCAGCCTGGCCCAGGGCAATAACTATGGCTACACCTTC. The J gene is TRBJ1-2, the V gene TRBV7-2; D perhaps matches TRBD1 (5 bases). The CDR3 extends over 15 amino acids. Germline V lookup: CDR1 SGHTA, CDR2 FQGNSA. Trimming left V 5 bases short and J 1 base short, with 14 bases between.

In DNA form, the CDR3 reads TGTGCCAGCAGCTTCCGTTTAGGGGGGGAGACCCAGTACTTC. Protein sequence: CASSFRLGGETQYF. This chain uses TRBV11-2 with TRBJ2-5; possibly TRBD1 or TRBD2 for D (6 bases each). This CDR3 contains 14 residues. V dropped 3 bases and J dropped 5 bases, with 13 bases sitting between them. Germline values: CDR1 SGHAT, CDR2 FQNNGV.

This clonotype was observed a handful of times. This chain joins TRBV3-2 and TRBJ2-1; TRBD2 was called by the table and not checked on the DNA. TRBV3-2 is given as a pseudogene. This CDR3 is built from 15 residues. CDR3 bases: TGTGCCAGCAGCCCCCGACTAGCGGGAAACGTGGTGCAGTTCTTC. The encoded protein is CASSPRLAGNVVQFF.

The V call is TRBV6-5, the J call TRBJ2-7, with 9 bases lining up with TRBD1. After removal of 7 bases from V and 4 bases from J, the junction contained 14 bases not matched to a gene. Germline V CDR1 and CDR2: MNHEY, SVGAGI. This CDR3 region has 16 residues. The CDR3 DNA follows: TGTGCCAGCATCGTAACCGGGACAGGGAATGGGTACGAGCAGTACTTC. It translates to CASIVTGTGNGYEQYF.

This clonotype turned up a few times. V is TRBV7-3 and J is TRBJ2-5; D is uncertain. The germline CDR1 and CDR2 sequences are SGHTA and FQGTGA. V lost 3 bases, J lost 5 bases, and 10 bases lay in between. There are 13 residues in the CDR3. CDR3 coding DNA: TGTGCCAGCAGCTTTCAGGCTGGGGAGACCCAGTACTTC. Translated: CASSFQAGETQYF.